These T cell receptor beta chains were read from a single sample in a study of T cell responses to AZD1222 COVID-19 vaccine. TCRdb keeps only in-frame clones here, not all; method: immunoSEQ multiplex PCR. The sample records 130,000 to 150,000 clones, 70% to 90% being singletons. The sample was peripheral blood, taken 28 days after the second AZD1222 dose. Every receptor here comes from an adult who received the AZD1222 COVID-19 vaccine. Each CDR3 is given with its conserved first and last residue. The D gene is left open where the match is weak. Size values are once, few and many counts, or a class for expanded clones, and some rows have none.

abundance: .
v_gene: TRBV18
d_gene: .
j_gene: TRBJ2-3
CDR3aa: CASSPLTDASTDTQYF
CDR3nt: TGTGCCAGCTCACCCCTGACAGACGCTAGCACAGATACGCAGTATTTT

abundance: .
v_gene: TRBV6-6
d_gene: TRBD2
j_gene: TRBJ2-3
CDR3aa: CASSYPTSGGQDTQYF
CDR3nt: TGTGCCAGCAGTTACCCTACTAGCGGGGGGCAAGATACGCAGTATTTT

abundance: few
v_gene: TRBV4-2
d_gene: TRBD2
j_gene: TRBJ2-3
CDR3aa: CASSQVASGDTPDTQYF
CDR3nt: TGTGCCAGCAGCCAAGTGGCTAGCGGCGACACCCCAGATACGCAGTATTTT

abundance: .
v_gene: TRBV2
d_gene: .
j_gene: TRBJ1-2
CDR3aa: CASTYEGEGGYTF
CDR3nt: TGTGCCAGCACCTACGAGGGGGAGGGTGGCTACACCTTC

abundance: .
v_gene: TRBV19
d_gene: .
j_gene: TRBJ1-5
CDR3aa: CASRSTTQPQHF
CDR3nt: TGTGCCAGTAGGAGTACAACCCAGCCCCAGCATTTT

abundance: once
v_gene: TRBV3-1/TRBV3-2
d_gene: .
j_gene: TRBJ2-1
CDR3aa: CASSQGGRGSEQFF
CDR3nt: TGTGCCAGCAGCCAAGGGGGGCGGGGCAGTGAGCAGTTCTTC

abundance: .
v_gene: TRBV7-2
d_gene: .
j_gene: TRBJ2-7
CDR3aa: CASSFSYEQYF
CDR3nt: TGTGCCAGCAGCTTTAGTTACGAGCAGTACTTC

abundance: .
v_gene: TRBV5-1
d_gene: .
j_gene: TRBJ1-1
CDR3aa: CASSAQVGGDPEAFF
CDR3nt: TGCGCCAGCAGCGCCCAAGTCGGGGGGGACCCTGAAGCTTTCTTT

abundance: .
v_gene: TRBV5-1
d_gene: .
j_gene: TRBJ1-1
CDR3aa: CASSLDGANTEAFF
CDR3nt: TGCGCCAGCAGCTTGGATGGGGCGAACACTGAAGCTTTCTTT

abundance: .
v_gene: TRBV2
d_gene: .
j_gene: TRBJ1-2
CDR3aa: CASSGQQDYGYTF
CDR3nt: TGTGCCAGCAGTGGACAGCAAGACTATGGCTACACCTTC

abundance: .
v_gene: TRBV7-2
d_gene: .
j_gene: TRBJ1-3
CDR3aa: CASSLSRAGNTIYF
CDR3nt: TGTGCCAGCAGCTTATCGCGGGCGGGAAACACCATATATTTT

abundance: .
v_gene: TRBV5-1
d_gene: .
j_gene: TRBJ1-2
CDR3aa: CASSSKGQLDGYTF
CDR3nt: TGCGCCAGCAGCTCTAAAGGGCAGTTAGATGGCTACACCTTC

abundance: .
v_gene: TRBV9
d_gene: .
j_gene: TRBJ2-7
CDR3aa: CASSSGLPPYEQYF
CDR3nt: TGTGCCAGCAGCTCCGGCCTCCCCCCCTACGAGCAGTACTTC

abundance: .
v_gene: TRBV27
d_gene: .
j_gene: TRBJ2-5
CDR3aa: CASSPGSKTQYF
CDR3nt: TGTGCCAGCAGTCCCGGATCGAAGACCCAGTACTTC